This T cell receptor beta chain was documented in a study of radiotherapy plus CTLA-4 blockade in lung cancer (dated by TCRdb to about 2018). About the study as a whole: Objective responses occurred in more than 15% of enrolled patients, and just over 30% achieved disease control.

The study tested focal radiation therapy combined with CTLA-4 blockade (ipilimumab) in patients with chemo-refractory metastatic non-small-cell lung cancer. On this clone itself: Its antigen has not been determined. One base away there is no much larger clone; base qualities are not given.

Study-wide findings and limitations: The strongest predictors of response were reported to be early dynamic shifts in blood T cell clones along with a rise in serum interferon-beta following radiation. After treatment with radiotherapy and ipilimumab, TCR clones that originated in tumors expanded in peripheral blood.

The receptor library was made with the immunoSEQ multiplex PCR assay. TCRdb carries this immuneACCESS record with in-frame sequences only. Its versions omit some clonotypes, under half of them owing to an unresolved V gene in the studies checked, with the rest unexplained. Present in this sample are about 97,000 clones, about 70% of which were seen just once. Of the sample, 2.5% to 3% falls within the top ten clones. Looking up the germline V gene yields CDR1 MNHEY and CDR2 SVGAGI. V is pruned by 6 bases and J by 4 bases, leaving 6 bases of the junction without a gene match. Including the terminal cysteine and phenylalanine, the CDR3 comprises 14 residues. The only DNA kept is the CDR3, 42 bases in frame from the first base.

Material: peripheral blood, obtained from a patient treated with radiotherapy plus ipilimumab. This receptor was identified in a human donor with non-small cell lung cancer who had a partial response to radiotherapy plus ipilimumab. Some clones in this sample may be carry-over from other donors' samples. Here the chain combines TRBV6-5 and TRBJ1-2; 9 of the junction bases match TRBD1. The DNA reads TGTGCCAGCAGGCACAGGGGGCTCTTCTATGGCTACACCTTC. Its product reads: CASRHRGLFYGYTF.